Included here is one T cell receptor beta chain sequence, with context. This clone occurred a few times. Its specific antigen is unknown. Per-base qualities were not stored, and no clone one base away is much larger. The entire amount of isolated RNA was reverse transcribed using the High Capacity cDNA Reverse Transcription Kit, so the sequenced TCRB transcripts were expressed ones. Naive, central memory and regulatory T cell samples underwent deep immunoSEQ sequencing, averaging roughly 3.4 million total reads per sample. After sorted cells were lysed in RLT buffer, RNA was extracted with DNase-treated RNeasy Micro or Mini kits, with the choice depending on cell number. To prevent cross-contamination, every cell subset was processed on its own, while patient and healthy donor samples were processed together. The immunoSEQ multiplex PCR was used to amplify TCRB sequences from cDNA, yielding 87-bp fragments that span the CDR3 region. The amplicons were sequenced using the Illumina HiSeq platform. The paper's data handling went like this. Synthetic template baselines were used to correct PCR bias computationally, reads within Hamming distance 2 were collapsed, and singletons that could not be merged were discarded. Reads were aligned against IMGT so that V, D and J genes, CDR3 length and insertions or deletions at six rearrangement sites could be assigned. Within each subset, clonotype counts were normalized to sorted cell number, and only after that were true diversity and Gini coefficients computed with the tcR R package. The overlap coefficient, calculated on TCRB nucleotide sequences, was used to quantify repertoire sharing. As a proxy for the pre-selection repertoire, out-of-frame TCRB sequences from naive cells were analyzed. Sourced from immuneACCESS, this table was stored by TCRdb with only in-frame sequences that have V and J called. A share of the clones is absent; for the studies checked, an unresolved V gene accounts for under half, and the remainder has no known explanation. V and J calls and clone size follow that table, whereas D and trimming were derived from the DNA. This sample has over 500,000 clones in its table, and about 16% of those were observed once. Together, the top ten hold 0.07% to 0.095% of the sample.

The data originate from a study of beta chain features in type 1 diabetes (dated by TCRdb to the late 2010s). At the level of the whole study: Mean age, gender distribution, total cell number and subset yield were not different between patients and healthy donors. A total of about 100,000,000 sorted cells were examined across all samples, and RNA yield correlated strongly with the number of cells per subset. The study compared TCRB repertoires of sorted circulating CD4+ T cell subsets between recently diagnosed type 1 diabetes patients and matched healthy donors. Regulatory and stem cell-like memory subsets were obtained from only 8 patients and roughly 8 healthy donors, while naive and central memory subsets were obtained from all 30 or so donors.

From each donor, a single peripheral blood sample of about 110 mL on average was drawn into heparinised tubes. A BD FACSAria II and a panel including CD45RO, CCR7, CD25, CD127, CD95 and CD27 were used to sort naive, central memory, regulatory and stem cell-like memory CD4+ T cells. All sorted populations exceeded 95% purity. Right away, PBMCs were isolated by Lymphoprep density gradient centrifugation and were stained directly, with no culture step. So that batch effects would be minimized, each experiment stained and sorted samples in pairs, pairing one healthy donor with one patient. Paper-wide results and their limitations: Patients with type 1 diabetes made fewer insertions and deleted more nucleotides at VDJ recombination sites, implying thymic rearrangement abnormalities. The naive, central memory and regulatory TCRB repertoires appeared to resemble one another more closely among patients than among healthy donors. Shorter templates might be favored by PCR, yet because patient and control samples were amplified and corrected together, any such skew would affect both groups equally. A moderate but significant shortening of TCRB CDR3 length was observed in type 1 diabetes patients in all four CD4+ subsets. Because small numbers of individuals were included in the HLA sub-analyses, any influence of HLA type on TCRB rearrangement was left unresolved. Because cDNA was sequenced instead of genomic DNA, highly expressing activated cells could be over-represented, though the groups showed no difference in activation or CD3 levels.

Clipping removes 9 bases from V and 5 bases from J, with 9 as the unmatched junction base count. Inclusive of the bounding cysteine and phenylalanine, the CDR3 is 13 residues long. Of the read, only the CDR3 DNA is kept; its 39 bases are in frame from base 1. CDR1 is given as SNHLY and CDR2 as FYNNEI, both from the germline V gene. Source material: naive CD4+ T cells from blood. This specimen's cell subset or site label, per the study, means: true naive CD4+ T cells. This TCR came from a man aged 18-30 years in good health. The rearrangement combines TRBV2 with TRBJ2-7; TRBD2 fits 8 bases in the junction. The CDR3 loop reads CARRPGLGHEQYF. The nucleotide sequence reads TGTGCCAGACGACCGGGACTAGGCCACGAGCAGTACTTC.